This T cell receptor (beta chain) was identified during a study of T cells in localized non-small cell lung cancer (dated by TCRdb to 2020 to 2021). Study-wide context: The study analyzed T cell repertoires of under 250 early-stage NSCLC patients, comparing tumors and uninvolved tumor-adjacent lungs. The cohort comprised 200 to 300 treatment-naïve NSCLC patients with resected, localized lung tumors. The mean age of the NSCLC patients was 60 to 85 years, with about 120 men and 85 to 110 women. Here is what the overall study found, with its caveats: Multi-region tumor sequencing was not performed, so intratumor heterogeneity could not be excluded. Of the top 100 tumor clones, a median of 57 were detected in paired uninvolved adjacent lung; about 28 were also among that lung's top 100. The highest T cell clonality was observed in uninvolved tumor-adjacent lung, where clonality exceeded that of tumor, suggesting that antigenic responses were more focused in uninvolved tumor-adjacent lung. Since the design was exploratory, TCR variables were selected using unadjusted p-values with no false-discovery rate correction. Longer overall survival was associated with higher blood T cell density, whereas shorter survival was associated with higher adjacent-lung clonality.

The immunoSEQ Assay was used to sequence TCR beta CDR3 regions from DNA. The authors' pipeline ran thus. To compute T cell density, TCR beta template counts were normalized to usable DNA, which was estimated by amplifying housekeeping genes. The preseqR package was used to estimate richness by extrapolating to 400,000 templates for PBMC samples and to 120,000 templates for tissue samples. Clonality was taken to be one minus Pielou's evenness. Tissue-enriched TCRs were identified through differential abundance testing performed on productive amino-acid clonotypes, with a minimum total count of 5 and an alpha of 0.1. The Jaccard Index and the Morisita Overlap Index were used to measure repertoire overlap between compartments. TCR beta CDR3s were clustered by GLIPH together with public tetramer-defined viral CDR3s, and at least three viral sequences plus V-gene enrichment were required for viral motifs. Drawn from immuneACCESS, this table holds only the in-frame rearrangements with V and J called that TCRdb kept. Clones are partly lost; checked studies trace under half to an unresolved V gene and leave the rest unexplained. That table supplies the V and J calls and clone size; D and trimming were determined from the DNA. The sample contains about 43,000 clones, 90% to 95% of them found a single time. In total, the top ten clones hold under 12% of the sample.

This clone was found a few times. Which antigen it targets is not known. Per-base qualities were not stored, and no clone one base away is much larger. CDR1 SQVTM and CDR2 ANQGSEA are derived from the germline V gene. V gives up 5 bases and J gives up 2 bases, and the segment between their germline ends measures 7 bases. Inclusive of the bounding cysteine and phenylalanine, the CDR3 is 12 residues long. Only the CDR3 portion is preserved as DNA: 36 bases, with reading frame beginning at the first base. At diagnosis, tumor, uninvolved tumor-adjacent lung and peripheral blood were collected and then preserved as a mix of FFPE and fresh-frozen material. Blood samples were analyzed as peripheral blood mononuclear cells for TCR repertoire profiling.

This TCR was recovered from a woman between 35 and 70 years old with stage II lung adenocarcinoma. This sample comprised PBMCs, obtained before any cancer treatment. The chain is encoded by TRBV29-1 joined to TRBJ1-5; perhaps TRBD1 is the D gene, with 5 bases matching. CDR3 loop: CSVRDGNQPQHF. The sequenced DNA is TGCAGCGTTCGGGACGGCAATCAGCCCCAGCATTTT.